The source of this T cell receptor beta chain is a study of shared T cell receptors in the human thymus. TCRdb's copy holds only in-frame clones and misses some; the assay was immunoSEQ multiplex PCR. This table holds hundreds of thousands of clones, about 80% found once. Germline V gives CDR1 SGHDN, CDR2 FVKESK. This CDR3 spans 17 amino acids. The V end lost 5 bases, the J end lost 6 bases, and 22 bases lay between the germline ends. This same sample was also taken into another study, of human thymus T cells. As that report states: Resections from corrective heart surgery provided thymus tissue. Unrelated people showed highly overlapping thymic repertoires, related research reported.

This rearrangement joins TRBV14 to TRBJ1-4; D is unresolved. Material: thymocytes. The TCR comes from a boy under three years old with a congenital heart defect. CDR3 amino acids: CASSIGRKRRVDEKLFF. Here the CDR3 DNA reads TGTGCCAGCAGCATCGGCAGGAAGAGGAGGGTTGATGAAAAACTGTTTTTT.